Below, 30 T cell receptor beta chains from the same sample are listed, as sequenced in a study of cytotoxic CD8 clonotypes in ibrutinib-treated CLL. Produced via immunoSEQ multiplex PCR; TCRdb's table is partial and in-frame only. Of roughly 180,000 clones in the sample, approximately 84% were seen once. The sequencing here drew on PBMCs, taken after 24 months of ibrutinib treatment. These receptors came from a human donor with chronic lymphocytic leukemia.

The chain has TRBV6-6 and TRBJ2-3; 9 nucleotides match TRBD1. Germline V gene sequence: CDR1 MNHNY, CDR2 SVGAGI (reference sequence). V shed 4 bases and J 6 bases; nucleotides not matched to a gene: 8. CDR3 length: 15 residues. CDR3 DNA: TGTGCCAGCAGTTCGCCCGGACAGGGGAAGGATACGCAGTATTTT. Amino acids: CASSSPGQGKDTQYF.

This chain connects TRBV19 to TRBJ2-3; D is possibly TRBD2 (7 bases). Trimming left V 7 bases short and J 2 bases short, with 13 bases between. Per the germline V gene, CDR1 is LNHDA and CDR2 is SQIVND (reference sequence). This CDR3 comprises 14 residues. The CDR3 DNA is TGTGCCAGTATGGGGGGGGCTCACACAGATACGCAGTATTTT. It translates to CASMGGAHTDTQYF.

The J gene is TRBJ2-7, the V gene TRBV19; 8 bases are shared with TRBD2. V lost 2 bases, J lost 4 bases, and 4 bases stayed unmatched. The CDR3 is 14 amino acids. CDR1 is LNHDA and CDR2 is SQIVND in the germline V gene (reference sequence). The CDR3: CASSISGSPYEQYF. CDR3 bases: TGTGCCAGTAGTATAAGCGGGAGTCCGTACGAGCAGTACTTC.

The chain has TRBV9 and TRBJ2-1; D may be TRBD2 (6 bases). V gave up 4 bases and J gave up 10 bases, with 21 bases separating them. The germline V gene has CDR1 SGDLS and CDR2 YYNGEE. The CDR3 sequence is 15 residues long. The CDR3 here is CASSPGPIYGSEQFF. CDR3 coding DNA: TGTGCCAGCAGCCCCGGGCCCATCTACGGGAGCGAGCAGTTCTTC.

This chain joins TRBV7-3 and TRBJ1-1; 11 bases are a match to TRBD1. Germline V gene data show CDR1 as SGHTA and CDR2 as FQGTGA. After removal of 5 bases from V and 1 base from J, the junction contained 18 bases not matched to a gene. The CDR3 length is 20 residues. Here the CDR3 reads CASSTTPRTGGWSRNTEAFF. The CDR3 DNA reads as TGTGCCAGCAGCACAACGCCCCGGACAGGGGGCTGGTCGAGGAACACTGAAGCTTTCTTT.

The gene calls are TRBV6-6 and TRBJ2-7, with TRBD1 matching over 8 bases. CDR1 and CDR2 (germline): MNHNY, SVGAGI (reference sequence). There are 14 residues in the CDR3. V was clipped by 8 bases and J by 3 bases; unmatched bases: 9. CDR3 sequence: CASGPGGGGYEQYF. CDR3 coding DNA: TGTGCCAGCGGCCCAGGGGGCGGCGGCTACGAGCAGTACTTC.

The rearrangement joins TRBV29-1 to TRBJ1-1; D may be TRBD1 (5 bases). V lost 4 bases, J lost 3 bases, and 15 bases lay in between. Germline values: CDR1 SQVTM, CDR2 ANQGSEA. This CDR3 region has 14 residues. CDR3: CSVGMRGGDTEAFF. For the CDR3, the DNA is TGCAGCGTTGGCATGCGCGGGGGGGACACTGAAGCTTTCTTT.

The gene calls are TRBV4-1 and TRBJ2-3; D might be TRBD1 (6 bases). The CDR3 is made up of 18 amino acids. V was cut by 1 base and J by 1 base, with 18 bases left in between. Germline CDR1 and CDR2: MGHRA and YSYEKL. The CDR3 loop reads CASSQGRGMSAGTDTQYF. CDR3 nucleotide sequence: TGCGCCAGCAGCCAAGGAAGGGGGATGAGTGCGGGCACAGATACGCAGTATTTT.

This clone was observed at least ten times. The chain is built from TRBV28 and TRBJ2-7, with D perhaps TRBD1 (6 bases). Deletions cut 7 bases from V and 0 bases from J, with 13 bases between. The CDR3 runs to 14 residues. Germline CDR1 reads MDHEN; CDR2 reads SYDVKM. The CDR3 region has the DNA TGTGCCAGCACCCGGGCAGGGGACTCCTACGAGCAGTACTTC. This gives the protein CASTRAGDSYEQYF. Drawing the rest from reference TRBV28 and TRBJ2-7, the complete variable domain is DVKVTQSSRYLVKRTGEKVFLECVQDMDHENMFWYRQDPGLGLRLIYFSYDVKMKEKGDIPEGYSVSREKKERFSLILESASTNQTSMYLCASTRAGDSYEQYFGPGTRLTVT.

This clone is a singleton in its sample. The J gene is TRBJ2-1, the V gene TRBV18, with TRBD1 identical over 9 bases. The CDR3 has 15 amino acids. Unmatched junction bases numbered 7, after V lost 4 bases and J lost 6 bases. The germline CDR1 and CDR2 sequences are KGHSH and LQKENI. CDR3 nucleotides: TGTGCCAGCTCACTTCTCGGGACAGGGACCAATGAGCAGTTCTTC. Translating gives CASSLLGTGTNEQFF.

This clone was counted once. The genes are TRBV7-8 and TRBJ1-2, with 10 bases that match TRBD1. The germline gives CDR1 SGHVS, CDR2 FQNEAQ. V lost 5 bases and J lost 7; bases outside the gene matches: 10. The CDR3 contains 15 residues. The CDR3 protein is CASSPGQGVTSGYTF. CDR3 in DNA: TGTGCCAGCAGCCCCGGACAGGGGGTTACGAGTGGCTACACCTTC.

V and J are TRBV7-9 and TRBJ1-1; TRBD1 aligns across 7 bases. Per the germline V gene, CDR1 is SEHNR and CDR2 is FQNEAQ (reference sequence). J gave up 1 base and V 6 bases, and 8 bases lay outside the gene matches. The CDR3 loop spans 15 amino acids. CDR3 DNA: TGTGCCAGCAGAACACAGGGGCAGGCGAACACTGAAGCTTTCTTT. Translation gives CASRTQGQANTEAFF.

CDR3: CASSLTQGVWPQHF. For the CDR3, the DNA is TGTGCCAGCAGCTTAACACAGGGAGTTTGGCCCCAGCATTTT. The genes are TRBV11-2 and TRBJ1-5; a possible D gene is TRBD1 (6 bases). The germline V gene encodes CDR1 SGHAT and CDR2 FQNNGV. V was cut by 2 bases and J by 9 bases, with 14 bases left in between. The CDR3 is made up of 14 amino acids.

The gene calls are TRBV9 and TRBJ1-1, with 9 bases fitting TRBD1. This CDR3 spans 15 amino acids. Germline V gene data show CDR1 as SGDLS and CDR2 as YYNGEE. With V trimmed by 0 bases and J by 2 bases, 2 bases remained unmatched. The CDR3 is CASSVEDRGNTEAFF. The CDR3 region has the DNA TGTGCCAGCAGCGTAGAGGACAGGGGTAACACTGAAGCTTTCTTT.

In DNA, the CDR3 is TGTGCCAGCAGGGGGGGACAGGGCGTCTCGAAGGGTCAGCCCCAGCATTTT. As protein: CASRGGQGVSKGQPQHF. V usage is TRBV2 and J usage is TRBJ1-5; 9 nucleotides match TRBD1. CDR3 size: 17 residues. Trimming removed 6 bases from V and 6 bases from J; junction bases left unmatched: 15. CDR1 is SNHLY, CDR2 FYNNEI, per germline.

The CDR3 loop reads CASSVDRRYEKLFF. The CDR3 DNA reads TGTGCCAGCAGCGTGGACAGGAGGTATGAAAAACTGTTTTTT. The rearrangement joins TRBV2 to TRBJ1-4, with 7 positions matching TRBD1. V trimming: 6 bases; J trimming: 6 bases; junction bases outside the gene matches: 7. The CDR3 runs to 14 residues. The V gene's germline CDR1 is SNHLY and CDR2 FYNNEI.

The J gene is TRBJ2-2, the V gene TRBV6-5, with D possibly TRBD1 on 6 matching bases. This CDR3 comprises 14 residues. The germline V and J ends were trimmed by 5 bases and 3 bases, with 10 bases remaining between them. CDR1 MNHEY and CDR2 SVGAGI come from the germline V gene. The DNA for the CDR3 is TGTGCCAGCAGTCCGGGACACTACACCGGGGAGCTGTTTTTT. Protein sequence: CASSPGHYTGELFF.

This chain links TRBV18 with TRBJ1-6; D not resolved. The CDR3 has 15 amino acids. Trimming cost V 0 bases and J 10 bases, with 13 bases left between them. The germline CDR1 and CDR2 sequences are KGHSH and LQKENI. The CDR3 loop reads CASSPPLGGQSPLHF. CDR3 sequence (DNA): TGTGCCAGCTCACCACCGCTGGGAGGGCAGTCACCCCTCCACTTT.

This chain joins TRBV30 and TRBJ2-2, with 13 nucleotides matching TRBD2. V dropped 2 bases and J dropped 4; count of bases not matched to a gene: 10. The germline V gene encodes CDR1 GTSNPN and CDR2 SVGIG (reference sequence). CDR3 length: 18 amino acids. CDR3 sequence: CAWSPIPRTSGGTGELFF. The CDR3 DNA reads as TGTGCCTGGAGTCCAATCCCACGGACTAGCGGGGGCACCGGGGAGCTGTTTTTT. The complete variable domain, with remaining parts taken from reference TRBV30 and TRBJ2-2, reads SQTIHQWPATLVQPVGSPLSLECTVEGTSNPNLYWYRQAAGRGLQLLFYSVGIGQISSEVPQNLSASRPQDRQFILSSKKLLLSDSGFYLCAWSPIPRTSGGTGELFFGEGSRLTVL.

Written as DNA, the CDR3 is TGTGCCAGCATCCAAGGGGCCCACGAGCAGTACTTC. Translated, it gives CASIQGAHEQYF. The V call is TRBV28, the J call TRBJ2-7; tentatively, D is TRBD1 (5 bases). Trimming took off 7 bases at V and 5 bases at J, with 12 bases between the two ends. The CDR3 spans 12 residues. Germline CDR1 is MDHEN and CDR2 is SYDVKM.

V gene TRBV4-2 combines with J gene TRBJ1-2; 9 bases line up with TRBD1. This CDR3 is built from 14 residues. V was pared by 4 bases and J by 8 bases, with 8 bases of the junction left unmatched. Germline lookup yields CDR1 LGHNA and CDR2 YNFKEQ. The CDR3 sequence: CASSPTGGAEGYTF. As DNA, the CDR3 is TGTGCCAGCAGCCCGACAGGGGGGGCAGAGGGCTACACCTTC.

The genes are TRBV30 and TRBJ1-6, with a possible D match to TRBD1 (6 bases). The V gene's germline CDR1 is GTSNPN and CDR2 SVGIG (reference sequence). The germline V and J ends were trimmed by 7 bases and 5 bases, with 15 bases remaining between them. The CDR3 is 14 amino acids. CDR3 nucleotide sequence: TGTGCCTATTCCCCGGGACAACATAATTCACCCCTCCACTTT. It specifies CAYSPGQHNSPLHF.

The sample holds a few counts of this clone. This chain joins TRBV11-2 and TRBJ1-4, with 7 bases fitting TRBD1. Unmatched junction bases numbered 12, after V lost 3 bases and J lost 8 bases. Germline V gene data show CDR1 as SGHAT and CDR2 as FQNNGV. There are 16 residues in the CDR3. Here the CDR3 DNA reads TGTGCCAGCAGCTTGTACCTGACAGGGAGGGAAGAAAAACTGTTTTTT. The encoded protein is CASSLYLTGREEKLFF.

This chain connects TRBV5-6 to TRBJ1-5; D is perhaps TRBD1 (5 bases). The germline gives CDR1 SGHDT, CDR2 YYEEEE. Trimming took 1 base from V and 0 from J, leaving 11 bases between them. The CDR3 is 16 amino acids. The CDR3 bases are TGTGCCAGCAGCTTGAGGGGCCTAGGTAGCAATCAGCCCCAGCATTTT. Its translation: CASSLRGLGSNQPQHF.

J is TRBJ2-1 and V is TRBV13; 7 bases align to TRBD1. The CDR3 sequence is 18 residues long. Germline loops: CDR1 PRHDT, CDR2 FYEKMQ (reference sequence). V dropped 0 bases and J dropped 5; count of bases not matched to a gene: 13. CDR3 in amino acids: CASSLGPGGTQFDNEQFF. The DNA of the CDR3 is TGTGCCAGCAGCTTAGGCCCAGGGGGAACACAGTTCGACAATGAGCAGTTCTTC.

This rearrangement joins TRBV18 to TRBJ1-5, with 9 bases matching TRBD1. The germline V gene has CDR1 KGHSH and CDR2 LQKENI. Trimming at V came to 2 bases and at J to 0 bases, leaving 8 bases not matched to a gene. The CDR3 is made up of 18 amino acids. CDR3 sequence: CASSPTNRGLYSNQPQHF. The CDR3 nucleotides read TGTGCCAGCTCACCAACGAACAGGGGGCTGTATAGCAATCAGCCCCAGCATTTT.

This clone was counted once. The V and J genes are TRBV6-5 and TRBJ1-3, with 7 bases fitting TRBD1. This CDR3 contains 14 residues. V lost 4 bases to trimming and J lost 6 bases; unmatched junction nucleotides: 6. Germline CDR1 MNHEY, CDR2 SVGAGI. The CDR3 DNA reads TGTGCCAGCAGTTCCTCGGGACAGCTAAACACCATATATTTT. It is translated as CASSSSGQLNTIYF.

V usage is TRBV5-1 and J usage is TRBJ1-5; D possibly corresponds to TRBD1 (5 bases). Germline CDR1 SGHRS, CDR2 YFSETQ. The ends were cut back, 0 bases at V and 3 bases at J, with 10 bases in the middle. The length of the CDR3 is 15 residues. CDR3 residues: CASSLGGGPNQPQHF. The CDR3 DNA reads as TGCGCCAGCAGCTTGGGTGGGGGACCCAATCAGCCCCAGCATTTT. Full variable domain (rest looked up from reference TRBV5-1 and TRBJ1-5): KAGVTQTPRYLIKTRGQQVTLSCSPISGHRSVSWYQQTPGQGLQFLFEYFSETQRNKGNFPGRFSGRQFSNSRSEMNVSTLELGDSALYLCASSLGGGPNQPQHFGDGTRLSIL.

The J gene is TRBJ2-5, the V gene TRBV18, with TRBD2 matching over 12 bases. The CDR3 consists of 16 residues. The germline gives CDR1 KGHSH, CDR2 LQKENI. V gave up 4 bases and J gave up 5 bases; unmatched junction bases: 8. DNA for the CDR3: TGTGCCAGCTCACTGACTAGCGGGGGATCTTATGAGACCCAGTACTTC. Translated: CASSLTSGGSYETQYF.

The J gene is TRBJ2-7, the V gene TRBV9; tentative D call: TRBD1 (6 bases). The V gene lost 4 bases and the J gene lost 3 bases, with 11 bases spanning the gap. Per the germline V gene, CDR1 is SGDLS and CDR2 is YYNGEE. CDR3 length equals 13 residues. CDR3 region: CASSTGTGYEQYF. CDR3 in DNA: TGTGCCAGCAGCACAGGGACGGGCTACGAGCAGTACTTC.